The entry below gives a single T cell receptor (beta chain) sequence along with its context. Under the authors' procedure: Reference gene primer amplification yielded estimated nucleated cell counts. Only in-frame clones appear in the TCRdb table, and some are missing; sequencing was by immunoSEQ multiplex PCR. The D gene and trimming were derived from the DNA, and the V and J assignments and clone size from that table. The repertoire consists of under 150,000 clones, with 90% occurring once and the leading ten covering roughly 2%. The data originate from a study of blood T cell repertoires in COVID-19. Study in general: There were acute and convalescent COVID-19 samples, and they came from the United States, Italy and Spain. The analysed material was cDNA or gDNA that came from T cells, B-cell-depleted T cells, or PBMCs.

Germline V gives CDR1 MGHDK, CDR2 SYGVNS. This CDR3 is 15 amino acids long. V lost 2 bases and J 7 bases, leaving 12 bases between the germline ends. This receptor was taken from a human donor with active COVID-19. The donor label of this sample is uncertain. Source material: peripheral blood. The genes are TRBV25-1 and TRBJ1-6; D not certain. The CDR3: CASSEREKENSPLHF. The CDR3 region has the DNA TGTGCCAGCAGTGAACGGGAGAAAGAAAATTCACCCCTCCACTTT. The complete variable domain, with remaining parts taken from reference TRBV25-1 and TRBJ1-6, reads EADIYQTPRYLVIGTGKKITLECSQTMGHDKMYWYQQDPGMELHLIHYSYGVNSTEKGDLSSESTVSRIRTEHFPLTLESARPSHTSQYLCASSEREKENSPLHFGNGTRLTVT.